Listed below are T cell receptor beta chains from one sample, sequenced in a study of beta chain features in type 1 diabetes. Measured with immunoSEQ multiplex PCR; TCRdb has only the in-frame clones, and not every one. The profile covers some 150,000 clones, with 10% to 15% appearing a single time and around 1.2% taken by the ten largest. The material sequenced was central memory CD4+ T cells from blood. The receptors were gathered from a man aged 18-30 years with type 1 diabetes. CDR3s include the opening cysteine and the closing phenylalanine or tryptophan. A D gene is named only where the DNA matches it firmly. The size of a clone is reported for some rows only, either as once, few or many, or as a class for expanded clones.

-,13,TRBD1,TRBV25-1,TRBJ1-1,TGTGCCAGCAGCGCCGGGACAGGGATTTCGGCTTTCTTT,CASSAGTGISAFF
-,15,TRBD2,TRBV30,TRBJ2-7,TGTGCCTGGAGTCGTAAGGGGCTAGCGGGGAACGAGCAGTACTTC,CAWSRKGLAGNEQYF
-,15,-,TRBV7-8,TRBJ1-1,TGTGCCAGCAGCTCAATCCAAGGTGGGGGCACTGAAGCTTTCTTT,CASSSIQGGGTEAFF
-,14,-,TRBV27,TRBJ1-1,TGTGCCAGCAGTTTAGATTCCTTGAACACTGAAGCTTTCTTT,CASSLDSLNTEAFF
-,16,TRBD1,TRBV14,TRBJ2-1,TGTGCCAGCAGCCAAGCACAGGGGATCTCCTACAATGAGCAGTTCTTC,CASSQAQGISYNEQFF
few,16,TRBD1,TRBV29-1,TRBJ2-7,TGCAGCGTCGCCACCAGGTCCCGGACAGGGCTTGACGAGCAGTACTTC,CSVATRSRTGLDEQYF
few,13,TRBD1,TRBV6-1,TRBJ1-2,TGTGCCAGCAGTGCAGGACAGGGCTATGGCTACACCTTC,CASSAGQGYGYTF
-,14,-,TRBV15,TRBJ1-5,TGTGCCACCAGCAGAGATAGGGGTAATCAGCCCCAGCATTTT,CATSRDRGNQPQHF
-,14,-,TRBV30,TRBJ2-7,TGTGCCTGGAGTGTATTGATGGGAGGCAACGAGCAGTACTTC,CAWSVLMGGNEQYF
few,11,-,TRBV5-5,TRBJ2-4,TGTGCCAGCAGCCCTAAGGACATTCAGTACTTC,CASSPKDIQYF
-,15,TRBD1,TRBV10-2,TRBJ2-1,TGCGCCAGCAGTGAGTTGGGGACAGCTTACAATGAGCAGTTCTTC,CASSELGTAYNEQFF
few,13,-,TRBV4-2,TRBJ1-2,TGTGCCAGCAGCCAAGCCTCGGGGGAGGACTACACCTTC,CASSQASGEDYTF
-,14,-,TRBV5-6,TRBJ1-4,TGTGCCAGCAGCTTTGACAGCCTTAATGGAAAACTGTTTTTT,CASSFDSLNGKLFF
few,12,-,TRBV30,TRBJ1-4,TGTGCCTGGACCGATGTTAATGAAAAACTGTTTTTT,CAWTDVNEKLFF
many,12,TRBD1,TRBV6-6,TRBJ2-3,TGTGCCAGCAGTAGACTCGGGACAGGAAAGTATTTT,CASSRLGTGKYF
-,16,-,TRBV5-1,TRBJ1-6,TGCGCCAGCAGCTTGGAACCAGGGAGAGATAATTCACCCCTCCACTTT,CASSLEPGRDNSPLHF
few,14,-,TRBV6-1,TRBJ2-7,TGTGCCAGCAGTGAATTCAGCGGTACCTACGAGCAGTACTTC,CASSEFSGTYEQYF
-,16,TRBD1,TRBV5-1,TRBJ2-7,TGCGCCAGCAGCACGGCGGGACAGGGAAGCTCCTACGAGCAGTACTTC,CASSTAGQGSSYEQYF
few,12,-,TRBV7-2,TRBJ2-5,TGTGCCAGCAGCTTAGCGGGAGAGACCCAGTACTTC,CASSLAGETQYF
few,16,-,TRBV6-5,TRBJ1-6,TGTGCCAGCAGTTACGCGACAGGCCGATACAATTCACCCCTCCACTTT,CASSYATGRYNSPLHF
-,15,-,TRBV18,TRBJ1-1,TGTGCCAGCTCACCCCCGGGGGGGCAGGACACTGAAGCTTTCTTT,CASSPPGGQDTEAFF
few,16,TRBD2,TRBV5-4,TRBJ2-7,TGTGCCAGCAGCCGAGCGACTAGCGGGGGGCCCAACGAGCAGTACTTC,CASSRATSGGPNEQYF
few,15,-,TRBV5-4,TRBJ1-6,TGTGCCAGCAGCCCGGACGCAGGGCGAGTTTCACCCCTCCACTTT,CASSPDAGRVSPLHF
-,15,-,TRBV11-2,TRBJ2-6,TGTGCCAGCAGCATACAGAGCTCTGGGGCCAACGTCCTGACTTTC,CASSIQSSGANVLTF
-,13,TRBD1,TRBV11-2,TRBJ2-7,TGTGCCAGCAGCCGGGACAGGGGCTACGAGCAGTACTTC,CASSRDRGYEQYF
few,11,-,TRBV4-2,TRBJ2-7,TGTGCCAGCAGCCAAGCTTACGAGCAGTACTTC,CASSQAYEQYF
-,16,TRBD1,TRBV4-1,TRBJ1-2,TGCGCCAGCAGGCGGACAGGGGGTGACGAAGCCTATGGCTACACCTTC,CASRRTGGDEAYGYTF
-,14,-,TRBV7-3,TRBJ1-1,TGTGCCAGCAGCTTAGCCCCTGGGAACACTGAAGCTTTCTTT,CASSLAPGNTEAFF
few,13,TRBD2,TRBV7-2,TRBJ2-1,TGTGCCAGCAGCTTAGTTCGCAGCGGGGGGGCATTCTTC,CASSLVRSGGAFF
few,13,-,TRBV18,TRBJ1-1,TGTGCCAGCTCACCGACAGGAAAAGATGAAGCTTTCTTT,CASSPTGKDEAFF
-,17,TRBD1,TRBV19,TRBJ1-5,TGTGCCAGTAGTCCCGGGACAGGGGATAATAGCAATCAGCCCCAGCATTTT,CASSPGTGDNSNQPQHF